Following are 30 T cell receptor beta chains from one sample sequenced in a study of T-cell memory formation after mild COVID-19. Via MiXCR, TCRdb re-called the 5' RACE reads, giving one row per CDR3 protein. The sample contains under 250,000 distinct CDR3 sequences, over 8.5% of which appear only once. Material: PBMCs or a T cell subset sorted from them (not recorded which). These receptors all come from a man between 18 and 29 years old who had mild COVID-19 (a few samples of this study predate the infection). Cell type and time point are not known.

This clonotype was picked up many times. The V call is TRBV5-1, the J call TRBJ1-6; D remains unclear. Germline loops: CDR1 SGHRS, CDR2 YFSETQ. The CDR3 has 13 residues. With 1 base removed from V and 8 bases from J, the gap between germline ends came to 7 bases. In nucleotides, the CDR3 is TGCGCCAGCAGCTTGAAGATGGATTCACCCCTCCACTTT. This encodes CASSLKMDSPLHF.

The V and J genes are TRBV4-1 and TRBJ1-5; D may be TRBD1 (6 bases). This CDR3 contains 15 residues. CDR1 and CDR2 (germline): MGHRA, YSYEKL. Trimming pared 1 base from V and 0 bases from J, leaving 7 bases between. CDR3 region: CASSQAQGSNQPQHF. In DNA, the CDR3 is TGCGCCAGCAGCCAAGCACAGGGTAGCAATCAGCCCCAGCATTTT.

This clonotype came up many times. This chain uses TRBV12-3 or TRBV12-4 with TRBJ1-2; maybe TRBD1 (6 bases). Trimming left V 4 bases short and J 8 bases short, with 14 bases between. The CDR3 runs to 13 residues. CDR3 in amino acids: CASSSGYRVGYTF. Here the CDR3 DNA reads TGTGCCAGCAGTTCAGGCTACAGGGTCGGCTACACCTTC.

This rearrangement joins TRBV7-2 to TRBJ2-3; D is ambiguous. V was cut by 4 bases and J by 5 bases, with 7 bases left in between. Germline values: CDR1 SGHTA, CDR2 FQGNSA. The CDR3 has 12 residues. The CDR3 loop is CASSSQLDTQYF. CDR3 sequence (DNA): TGTGCCAGCAGCTCCCAATTAGATACGCAGTATTTT.

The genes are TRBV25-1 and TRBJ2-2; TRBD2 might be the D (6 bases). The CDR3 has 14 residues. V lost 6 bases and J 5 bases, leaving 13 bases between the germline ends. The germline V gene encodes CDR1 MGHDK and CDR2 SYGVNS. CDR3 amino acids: CASRVFGGTGELFF. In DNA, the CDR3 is TGTGCCAGCAGAGTGTTCGGGGGAACCGGGGAGCTGTTTTTT. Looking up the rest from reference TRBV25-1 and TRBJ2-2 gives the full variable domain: EADIYQTPRYLVIGTGKKITLECSQTMGHDKMYWYQQDPGMELHLIHYSYGVNSTEKGDLSSESTVSRIRTEHFPLTLESARPSHTSQYLCASRVFGGTGELFFGEGSRLTVL.

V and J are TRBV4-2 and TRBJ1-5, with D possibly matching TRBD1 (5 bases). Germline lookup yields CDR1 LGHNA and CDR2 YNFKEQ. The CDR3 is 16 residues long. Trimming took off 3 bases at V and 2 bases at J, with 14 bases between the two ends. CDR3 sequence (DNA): TGTGCCAGCAGCCAGCCTACAGGAAGTCGCAATCAGCCCCAGCATTTT. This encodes CASSQPTGSRNQPQHF.

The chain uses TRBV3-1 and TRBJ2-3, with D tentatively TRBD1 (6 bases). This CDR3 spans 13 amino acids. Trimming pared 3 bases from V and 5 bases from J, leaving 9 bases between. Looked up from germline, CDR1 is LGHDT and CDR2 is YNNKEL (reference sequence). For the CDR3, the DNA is TGTGCCAGCAGCCAGGGACACAGAGATACGCAGTATTTT. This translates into CASSQGHRDTQYF.

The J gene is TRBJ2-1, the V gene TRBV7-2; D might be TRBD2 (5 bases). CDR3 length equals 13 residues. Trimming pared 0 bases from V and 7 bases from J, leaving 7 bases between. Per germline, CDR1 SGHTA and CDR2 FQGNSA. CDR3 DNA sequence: TGTGCCAGCAGCTTAGCCTGGGAGAATGAGCAGTTCTTC. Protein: CASSLAWENEQFF.

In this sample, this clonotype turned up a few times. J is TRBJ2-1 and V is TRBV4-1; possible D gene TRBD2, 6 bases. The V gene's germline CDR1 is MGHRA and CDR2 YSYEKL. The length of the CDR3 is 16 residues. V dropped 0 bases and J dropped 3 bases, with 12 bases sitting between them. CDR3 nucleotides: TGCGCCAGCAGCCAAGAACGGCGGGGAGGCTACAATGAGCAGTTCTTC. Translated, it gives CASSQERRGGYNEQFF.

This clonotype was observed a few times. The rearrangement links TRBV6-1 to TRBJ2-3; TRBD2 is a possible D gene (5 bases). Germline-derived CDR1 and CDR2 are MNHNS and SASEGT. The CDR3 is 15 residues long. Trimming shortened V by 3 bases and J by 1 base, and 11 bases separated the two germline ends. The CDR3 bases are TGTGCCAGCAGTGAGTCGGGGATCCGCACAGATACGCAGTATTTT. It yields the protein CASSESGIRTDTQYF.

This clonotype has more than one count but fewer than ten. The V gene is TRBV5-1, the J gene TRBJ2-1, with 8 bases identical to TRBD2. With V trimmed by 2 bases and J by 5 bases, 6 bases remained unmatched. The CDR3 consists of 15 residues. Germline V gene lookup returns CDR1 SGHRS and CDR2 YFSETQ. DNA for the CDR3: TGCGCCAGCAGCTTTCGGGGGGGCCTCGACAATGAGCAGTTCTTC. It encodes CASSFRGGLDNEQFF.

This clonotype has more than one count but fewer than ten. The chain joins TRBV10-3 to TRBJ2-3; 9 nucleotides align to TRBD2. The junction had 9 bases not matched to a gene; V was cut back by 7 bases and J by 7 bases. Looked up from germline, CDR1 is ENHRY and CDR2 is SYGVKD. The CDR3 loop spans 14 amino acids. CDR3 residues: CAIKGGGAGNTQYF. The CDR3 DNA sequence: TGTGCCATCAAAGGCGGGGGGGCCGGGAATACGCAGTATTTT.

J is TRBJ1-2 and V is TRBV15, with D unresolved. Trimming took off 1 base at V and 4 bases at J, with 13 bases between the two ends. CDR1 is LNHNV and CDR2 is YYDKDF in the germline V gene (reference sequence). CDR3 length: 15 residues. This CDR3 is CATSRADVGFYGYTF. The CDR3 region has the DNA TGTGCCACCAGCAGAGCGGACGTGGGATTCTATGGCTACACCTTC.

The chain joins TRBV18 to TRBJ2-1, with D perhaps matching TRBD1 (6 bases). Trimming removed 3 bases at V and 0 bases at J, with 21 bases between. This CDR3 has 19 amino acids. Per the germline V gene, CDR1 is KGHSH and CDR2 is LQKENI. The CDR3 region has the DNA TGTGCCAGCTCACCCTTCACTAGGACCAGGGGCGGCTCCTACAATGAGCAGTTCTTC. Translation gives CASSPFTRTRGGSYNEQFF.

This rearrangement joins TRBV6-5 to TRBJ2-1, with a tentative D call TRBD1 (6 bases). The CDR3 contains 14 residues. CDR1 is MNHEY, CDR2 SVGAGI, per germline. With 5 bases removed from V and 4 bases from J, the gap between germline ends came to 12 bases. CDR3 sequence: CASSDRTAYNEQFF. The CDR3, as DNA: TGTGCCAGCAGTGATCGGACAGCTTACAATGAGCAGTTCTTC.

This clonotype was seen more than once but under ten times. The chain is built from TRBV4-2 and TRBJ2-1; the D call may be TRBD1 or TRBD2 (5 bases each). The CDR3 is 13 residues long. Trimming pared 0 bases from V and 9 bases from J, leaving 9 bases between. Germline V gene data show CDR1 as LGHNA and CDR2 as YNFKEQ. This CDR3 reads CASSQEPGSEQFF. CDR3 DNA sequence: TGTGCCAGCAGCCAAGAACCAGGGAGTGAGCAGTTCTTC.

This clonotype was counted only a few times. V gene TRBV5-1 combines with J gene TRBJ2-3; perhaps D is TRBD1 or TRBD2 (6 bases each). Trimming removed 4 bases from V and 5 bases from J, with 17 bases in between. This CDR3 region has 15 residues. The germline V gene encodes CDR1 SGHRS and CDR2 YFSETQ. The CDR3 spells CASSPDSGWGDTQYF. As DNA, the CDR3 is TGCGCCAGCAGCCCGGACAGCGGGTGGGGAGATACGCAGTATTTT.

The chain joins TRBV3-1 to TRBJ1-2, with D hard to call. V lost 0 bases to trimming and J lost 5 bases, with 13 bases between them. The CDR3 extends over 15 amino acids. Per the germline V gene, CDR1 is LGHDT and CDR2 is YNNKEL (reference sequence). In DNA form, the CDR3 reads TGTGCCAGCAGCCAAGAACTCAACGGACTATATGGCTACACCTTC. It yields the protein CASSQELNGLYGYTF. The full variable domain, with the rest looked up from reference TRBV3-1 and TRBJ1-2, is DTAVSQTPKYLVTQMGNDKSIKCEQNLGHDTMYWYKQDSKKFLKIMFSYNNKELIINETVPNRFSPKSPDKAHLNLHINSLELGDSAVYFCASSQELNGLYGYTFGSGTRLTVV.

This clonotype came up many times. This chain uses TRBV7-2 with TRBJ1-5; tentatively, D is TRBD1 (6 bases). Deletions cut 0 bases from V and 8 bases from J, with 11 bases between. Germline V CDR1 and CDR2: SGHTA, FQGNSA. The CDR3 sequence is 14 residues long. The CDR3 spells CASSLAGGGEPQHF. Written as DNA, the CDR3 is TGTGCCAGCAGCTTAGCGGGGGGCGGGGAGCCCCAGCATTTT. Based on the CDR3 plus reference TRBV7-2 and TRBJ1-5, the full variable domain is GAGVSQSPSNKVTEKGKDVELRCDPISGHTALYWYRQSLGQGLEFLIYFQGNSAPDKSGLPSDRFSAERTGGSVSTLTIQRTQQEDSAVYLCASSLAGGGEPQHFGDGTRLSIL.

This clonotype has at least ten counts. The CDR3, as DNA: TGCGCCAGCAGCCAAGAGTGGACAGGGGCTAACGCAGGGTCCGGGGAGCTGTTTTTT. This translates into CASSQEWTGANAGSGELFF. This rearrangement joins TRBV4-3 to TRBJ2-2; TRBD1 matches 9 bases. The CDR3 has 19 amino acids. Germline CDR1 is LGHNA and CDR2 is YSLEER. J was trimmed by 6 bases and V by 0 bases; bases with no gene match: 14.

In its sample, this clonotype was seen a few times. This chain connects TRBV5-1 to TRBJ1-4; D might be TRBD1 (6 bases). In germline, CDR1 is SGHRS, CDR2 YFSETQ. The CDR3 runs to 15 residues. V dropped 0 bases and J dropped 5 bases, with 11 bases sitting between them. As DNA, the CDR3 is TGCGCCAGCAGCTTGGGCGGGACACAGAATGAAAAACTGTTTTTT. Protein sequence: CASSLGGTQNEKLFF.

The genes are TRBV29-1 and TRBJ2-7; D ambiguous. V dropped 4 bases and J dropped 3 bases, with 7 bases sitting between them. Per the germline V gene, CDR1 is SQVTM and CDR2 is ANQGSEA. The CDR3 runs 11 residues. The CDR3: CSVVNSYEQYF. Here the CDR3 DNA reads TGCAGCGTTGTAAACAGCTACGAGCAGTACTTC.

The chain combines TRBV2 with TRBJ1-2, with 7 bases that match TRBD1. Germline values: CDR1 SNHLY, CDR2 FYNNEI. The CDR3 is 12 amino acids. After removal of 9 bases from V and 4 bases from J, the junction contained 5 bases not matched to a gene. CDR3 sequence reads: CASIDRAYGYTF. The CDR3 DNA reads TGTGCCAGTATTGACAGGGCCTATGGCTACACCTTC.

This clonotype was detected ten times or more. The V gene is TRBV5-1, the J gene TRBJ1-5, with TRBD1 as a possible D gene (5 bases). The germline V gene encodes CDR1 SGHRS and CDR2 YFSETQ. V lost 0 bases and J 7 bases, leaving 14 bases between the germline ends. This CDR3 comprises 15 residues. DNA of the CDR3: TGCGCCAGCAGCTTGGGCTCAGGGACGGGGCAGCCCCAGCATTTT. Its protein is CASSLGSGTGQPQHF.

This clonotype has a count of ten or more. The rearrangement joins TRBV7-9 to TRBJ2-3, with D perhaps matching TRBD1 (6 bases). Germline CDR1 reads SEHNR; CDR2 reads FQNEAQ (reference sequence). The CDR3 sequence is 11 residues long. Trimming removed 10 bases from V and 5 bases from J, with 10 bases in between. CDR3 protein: CATEGGDTQYF. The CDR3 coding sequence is TGTGCCACCGAAGGGGGAGATACGCAGTATTTT.

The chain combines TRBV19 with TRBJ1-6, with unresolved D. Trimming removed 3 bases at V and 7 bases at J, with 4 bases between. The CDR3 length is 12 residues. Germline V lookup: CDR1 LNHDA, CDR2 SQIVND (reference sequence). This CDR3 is CASSIANSPLHF. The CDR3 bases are TGTGCCAGTAGTATTGCCAATTCACCCCTCCACTTT. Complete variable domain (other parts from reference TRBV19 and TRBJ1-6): DGGITQSPKYLFRKEGQNVTLSCEQNLNHDAMYWYRQDPGQGLRLIYYSQIVNDFQKGDIAEGYSVSREKKESFPLTVTSAQKNPTAFYLCASSIANSPLHFGNGTRLTVT.

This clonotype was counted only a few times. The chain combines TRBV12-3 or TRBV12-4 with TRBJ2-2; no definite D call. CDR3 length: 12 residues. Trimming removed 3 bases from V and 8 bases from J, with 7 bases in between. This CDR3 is CASSFPRGELFF. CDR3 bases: TGTGCCAGCAGTTTCCCAAGGGGGGAGCTGTTTTTT.

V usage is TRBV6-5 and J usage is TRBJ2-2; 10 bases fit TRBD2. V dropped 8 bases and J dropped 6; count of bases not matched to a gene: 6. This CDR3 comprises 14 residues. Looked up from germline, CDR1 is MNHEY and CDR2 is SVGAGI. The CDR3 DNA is TGTGCCAGCGGAGCGGGGGGGCGACCCGGGGAGCTGTTTTTT. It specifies CASGAGGRPGELFF.

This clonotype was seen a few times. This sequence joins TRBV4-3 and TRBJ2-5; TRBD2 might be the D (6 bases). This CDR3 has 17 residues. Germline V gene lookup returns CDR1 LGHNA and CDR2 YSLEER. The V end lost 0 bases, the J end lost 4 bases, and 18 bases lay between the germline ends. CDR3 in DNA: TGCGCCAGCAGCCAAGAGGCCCGGGCGGGGTTGTCAGAGACCCAGTACTTC. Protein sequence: CASSQEARAGLSETQYF.

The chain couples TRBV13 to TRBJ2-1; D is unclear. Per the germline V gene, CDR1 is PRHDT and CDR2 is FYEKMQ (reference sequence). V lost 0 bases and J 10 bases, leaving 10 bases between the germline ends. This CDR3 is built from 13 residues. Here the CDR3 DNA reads TGTGCCAGCAGCTTAGGGGCAGGCGAGGAGCAGTTCTTC. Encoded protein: CASSLGAGEEQFF.